These T cell receptor beta chains were read from a single sample in a study of shared clonotypes between healthy human individuals. Using immunoSEQ multiplex PCR, the repertoire was profiled, and TCRdb retains in-frame clones only, with some absent. The profile shows some 1,400,000 clones, roughly 95% of them singletons. Sequencing used naive CD4+ T cells sorted from blood. Receptors originate from a man in his thirties or forties in good health. Each CDR3 is given with its conserved first and last residue. D genes are given only for firm matches. The size entry is marked missing in some rows and otherwise reads once, few, many or a size class.

CDR3 length: 12; V gene: TRBV25-1; clone size: NA; J gene: TRBJ1-1; D gene: NA; CDR3 protein: CASSETVTEAFF; CDR3 DNA: TGTGCCAGCAGTGAAACGGTAACTGAAGCTTTCTTT
CDR3 length: 16; V gene: TRBV6-1; clone size: once; J gene: TRBJ2-1; D gene: NA; CDR3 protein: CASSEGDKRLYNEQFF; CDR3 DNA: TGTGCCAGCAGTGAAGGGGATAAGAGGTTGTACAATGAGCAGTTCTTC
CDR3 length: 15; V gene: TRBV6-6; clone size: NA; J gene: TRBJ2-6; D gene: NA; CDR3 protein: CASSLQGAGANVLTF; CDR3 DNA: TGTGCCAGCAGTCTCCAAGGAGCTGGGGCCAACGTCCTGACTTTC
CDR3 length: 16; V gene: TRBV16; clone size: NA; J gene: TRBJ1-5; D gene: NA; CDR3 protein: CASSALGGMGNQPQHF; CDR3 DNA: TGTGCCAGCAGCGCCTTGGGGGGAATGGGCAATCAGCCCCAGCATTTT
CDR3 length: 15; V gene: TRBV15; clone size: NA; J gene: TRBJ2-7; D gene: NA; CDR3 protein: CATRTAGSKNYEQYF; CDR3 DNA: TGTGCCACCAGGACAGCAGGGTCCAAAAACTACGAGCAGTACTTC
CDR3 length: 14; V gene: TRBV10-2; clone size: NA; J gene: TRBJ1-4; D gene: NA; CDR3 protein: CASSENRRNEKLFF; CDR3 DNA: TGCGCCAGCAGTGAAAACCGACGAAACGAAAAACTGTTTTTT
CDR3 length: 16; V gene: TRBV15; clone size: NA; J gene: TRBJ2-1; D gene: TRBD2; CDR3 protein: CATSRAPGLAADGQFF; CDR3 DNA: TGTGCCACCAGCAGAGCCCCGGGACTAGCGGCGGATGGCCAGTTCTTC
CDR3 length: 16; V gene: TRBV6-1; clone size: NA; J gene: TRBJ2-4; D gene: NA; CDR3 protein: CASSEDFSWSQNIQYF; CDR3 DNA: TGTGCCAGCAGTGAAGATTTTAGCTGGTCACAAAACATTCAGTACTTC
CDR3 length: 15; V gene: TRBV28; clone size: NA; J gene: TRBJ2-2; D gene: NA; CDR3 protein: CASSGDNFWAGELFF; CDR3 DNA: TGTGCCAGCAGTGGGGACAACTTTTGGGCCGGGGAGCTGTTTTTT
CDR3 length: 14; V gene: TRBV5-1; clone size: NA; J gene: TRBJ1-4; D gene: NA; CDR3 protein: CASALGVSNEKLFF; CDR3 DNA: TGCGCCAGCGCTCTCGGGGTCTCTAATGAAAAACTGTTTTTT
CDR3 length: 12; V gene: TRBV29-1; clone size: NA; J gene: TRBJ2-5; D gene: TRBD2; CDR3 protein: CSVRREGETQYF; CDR3 DNA: TGCAGCGTTCGACGGGAGGGAGAGACCCAGTACTTC
CDR3 length: 15; V gene: TRBV5-1; clone size: NA; J gene: TRBJ2-1; D gene: NA; CDR3 protein: CASSPTQLSRDEQFF; CDR3 DNA: TGCGCCAGCAGCCCCACGCAGTTATCGCGGGATGAGCAGTTCTTC